The TCR beta chain under discussion was sequenced for a study of early T cells in non-severe SARS-CoV-2 infection. This clonotype was recorded a few times. Germline V gene lookup returns CDR1 MNHNY and CDR2 SVGAGI (reference sequence). The ends were cut back, 6 bases at V and 0 bases at J, with 19 bases in the middle. The CDR3 covers 17 residues. The protocol attached unique molecular identifiers to individual cDNA molecules. MiXCR was run by TCRdb on the 5' RACE reads, yielding one entry per CDR3 protein. The sample contains tens of thousands of distinct CDR3 sequences, more than 13% of which appear only once.

The source of this sequence is an adult who was a healthcare worker with PCR-confirmed SARS-CoV-2 infection or an uninfected control (not recorded which). This chain uses TRBV6-6 with TRBJ2-3; tentative D call: TRBD2 (6 bases). Sequencing used whole blood. CDR3 bases: TGTGCCAGCAGGCCGGGGGATCGGGACTGGAGCACAGATACGCAGTATTTT. It codes for CASRPGDRDWSTDTQYF.